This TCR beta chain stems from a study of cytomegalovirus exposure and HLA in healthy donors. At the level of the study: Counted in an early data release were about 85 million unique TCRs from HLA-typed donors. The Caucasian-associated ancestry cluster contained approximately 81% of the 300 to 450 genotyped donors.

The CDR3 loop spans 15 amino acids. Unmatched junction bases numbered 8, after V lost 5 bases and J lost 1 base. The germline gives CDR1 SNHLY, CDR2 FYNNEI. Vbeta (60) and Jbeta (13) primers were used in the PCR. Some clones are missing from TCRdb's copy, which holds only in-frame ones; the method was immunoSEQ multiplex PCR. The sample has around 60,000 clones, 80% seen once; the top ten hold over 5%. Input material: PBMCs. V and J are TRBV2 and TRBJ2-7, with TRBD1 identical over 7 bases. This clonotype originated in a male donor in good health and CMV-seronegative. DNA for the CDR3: TGTGCCAGCAGTCCATACTACAGGGGATCCTACGAGCAGTACTTC. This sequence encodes CASSPYYRGSYEQYF.